Below are 28 T cell receptor beta chains sequenced from a single sample in a study of blood T cell repertoires in COVID-19 (dated by TCRdb to 2020 to 2021). The library was built by means of the immunoSEQ multiplex PCR assay. The source is immuneACCESS, and TCRdb retained only in-frame sequences with V and J called. Part of the clones is not carried over; for the studies checked, unresolved V genes explain less than half of this, and the remainder is unexplained. In this sample the table shows around 700,000 clones, 90% of which occur a single time. The ten largest clones represent more than 0.25% of the sample. Material for sequencing was peripheral blood. The receptors stem from a woman younger than 30 with acute or convalescent COVID-19.

The chain uses TRBV14 and TRBJ1-2; possibly TRBD1 for D (5 bases). CDR1 SGHDN and CDR2 FVKESK come from the germline V gene. This CDR3 is built from 15 residues. V shed 3 bases and J shed 4 bases, with 15 bases lying between them. The CDR3: CASSHLTALAYGYTF. The CDR3 DNA reads TGTGCCAGCAGCCACCTGACAGCGCTTGCCTATGGCTACACCTTC.

V usage is TRBV4-2 and J usage is TRBJ2-1, with 10 bases fitting TRBD2. The junction had 3 bases not matched to a gene; V was cut back by 4 bases and J by 0 bases. Germline V gene sequence: CDR1 LGHNA, CDR2 YNFKEQ. This CDR3 has 16 amino acids. The CDR3 protein is CASSPAGGSSYNEQFF. The CDR3 nucleotides are TGTGCCAGCAGCCCAGCGGGGGGGAGCTCCTACAATGAGCAGTTCTTC.

The CDR3 DNA follows: TGTGCCAGCAGTTTTGAGGGGGGGACTGAAGCTTTCTTT. It codes for CASSFEGGTEAFF. The genes are TRBV28 and TRBJ1-1, with D perhaps matching TRBD1 (6 bases). Germline-derived CDR1 and CDR2 are MDHEN and SYDVKM. The CDR3 has 13 amino acids. The germline V and J ends were trimmed by 3 bases and 5 bases, with 10 bases remaining between them.

This chain connects TRBV9 to TRBJ2-5; D possibly corresponds to TRBD1 (6 bases). Trimming removed 4 bases at V and 1 base at J, with 8 bases between. This CDR3 spans 13 amino acids. Germline CDR1 reads SGDLS; CDR2 reads YYNGEE. CDR3 in amino acids: CASSPDSQETQYF. The CDR3 DNA follows: TGTGCCAGCAGCCCGGACAGCCAAGAGACCCAGTACTTC.

CDR3 sequence (DNA): TGTGCCAGCAGCGCCGAAAAGTTCCTGAGCTCCTACAATGAGCAGTTCTTC. Amino acid sequence: CASSAEKFLSSYNEQFF. V and J are TRBV9 and TRBJ2-1, with D unclear. Germline-derived CDR1 and CDR2 are SGDLS and YYNGEE. The CDR3 is made up of 17 amino acids. Deletions cut 3 bases from V and 0 bases from J, with 16 bases between.

The CDR3: CASILRGAVSPLHF. In DNA, the CDR3 is TGTGCCAGCATCCTTCGGGGGGCCGTCTCACCCCTCCACTTT. V and J are TRBV28 and TRBJ1-6; tentative D call: TRBD1 (6 bases). Germline CDR1 is MDHEN and CDR2 is SYDVKM. The CDR3 extends over 14 amino acids. V lost 7 bases, J lost 10 bases, and 17 bases lay in between.

A single count supports this clone. The chain joins TRBV6-6 to TRBJ1-1; D not resolved. Germline V gene sequence: CDR1 MNHNY, CDR2 SVGAGI (reference sequence). This CDR3 spans 13 amino acids. V gave up 5 bases and J gave up 8 bases, with 15 bases separating them. The CDR3 DNA reads TGTGCCAGCAGTCACGAGAGGGTCGGGGAAGCTTTCTTT. This codes for CASSHERVGEAFF.

The genes are TRBV25-1 and TRBJ2-3, with D possibly TRBD1 on 6 matching bases. Per the germline V gene, CDR1 is MGHDK and CDR2 is SYGVNS. This CDR3 comprises 15 residues. V was trimmed by 4 bases and J by 0 bases, leaving 11 bases between them. The CDR3 DNA reads as TGTGCCAGCAGTGCCCGACAGGTTAGCACAGATACGCAGTATTTT. This sequence encodes CASSARQVSTDTQYF.

This chain uses TRBV6-1 with TRBJ1-2; D unresolved. Germline V gene sequence: CDR1 MNHNS, CDR2 SASEGT. Trimming left V 0 bases short and J 0 bases short, with 8 bases between. The CDR3 sequence is 15 residues long. The CDR3 sequence is CASSEALQANYGYTF. The CDR3 coding sequence is TGTGCCAGCAGTGAAGCGCTTCAGGCTAACTATGGCTACACCTTC.

The CDR3 region is CASIPQGLGNTEAFF. The CDR3 nucleotides read TGTGCCAGCATCCCACAGGGATTGGGGAACACTGAAGCTTTCTTT. This rearrangement joins TRBV6-2 or TRBV6-3 to TRBJ1-1, with a possible D match to TRBD1 (6 bases). The CDR3 is 15 residues long. Germline V gene sequence: CDR1 MNHEY, CDR2 SVGEGT. V gave up 7 bases and J gave up 1 base, with 16 bases separating them.

V gene TRBV7-9 combines with J gene TRBJ1-1, with D unresolved. This CDR3 is 13 amino acids long. V was cut by 0 bases and J by 10 bases, with 12 bases left in between. The germline CDR1 and CDR2 sequences are SEHNR and FQNEAQ (reference sequence). The CDR3 protein is CASSLATRKRAFF. CDR3 DNA: TGTGCCAGCAGCTTAGCGACGAGGAAGCGAGCTTTCTTT.

Turning to this clone: Other nucleotide sequences in the sample specify the same CDR3. The chain has TRBV18 and TRBJ1-2, with TRBD1 as a possible D gene (5 bases). Germline lookup yields CDR1 KGHSH and CDR2 LQKENI. The germline V and J ends were trimmed by 2 bases and 1 base, with 5 bases remaining between them. CDR3 size: 13 residues. CDR3 coding DNA: TGTGCCAGCTCACCAGACAGTAACTATGGCTACACCTTC. Translation: CASSPDSNYGYTF.

V gene TRBV28 combines with J gene TRBJ1-1; D perhaps matches TRBD1 (5 bases). This CDR3 is 15 amino acids long. Trimming took 5 bases from V and 8 from J, leaving 21 bases between them. Per germline, CDR1 MDHEN and CDR2 SYDVKM. The CDR3, as DNA: TGTGCCAGCAGTCGAAGACTCGGGGGGTTCGCCGAAGCTTTCTTT. It translates to CASSRRLGGFAEAFF.

The V call is TRBV28, the J call TRBJ1-3; TRBD1 is a possible D gene (5 bases). The V and J ends lost 5 bases and 4 bases respectively, with 18 bases between them. The length of the CDR3 is 16 residues. Germline CDR1 is MDHEN and CDR2 is SYDVKM. This chain's CDR3 is CASSPLRDSWGNTIYF. CDR3 nucleotides: TGTGCCAGCAGTCCGCTCAGGGATTCTTGGGGAAACACCATATATTTT.

The rearrangement joins TRBV19 to TRBJ2-7; D unclear. Trimming removed 5 bases at V and 4 bases at J, with 12 bases between. The CDR3 runs to 13 residues. Germline assignment: CDR1 LNHDA and CDR2 SQIVND (reference sequence). The DNA of the CDR3 is TGTGCCAGTAGTGCCAGTCATGTGTACGAGCAGTACTTC. This encodes CASSASHVYEQYF.

This clone was seen just once. The chain carries TRBV4-2 and TRBJ1-5; no clear D. The CDR3 has 15 residues. Trimming cost V 3 bases and J 3 bases, with 12 bases left between them. Per germline, CDR1 LGHNA and CDR2 YNFKEQ. The CDR3 sequence is CASSQEVGDNQPQHF. Written as DNA, the CDR3 is TGTGCCAGCAGCCAGGAAGTGGGCGACAATCAGCCCCAGCATTTT.

The chain links TRBV29-1 to TRBJ2-3; tentative D call: TRBD1 (6 bases). The CDR3 is 13 amino acids. Germline values: CDR1 SQVTM, CDR2 ANQGSEA. Trimming stripped 8 bases from V and 3 bases from J, with 15 bases between. CDR3 amino acids: CSTRGGLTDTQYF. The CDR3 DNA reads as TGCAGCACCCGAGGGGGTCTGACAGATACGCAGTATTTT.

The chain carries TRBV18 and TRBJ2-1; D might be TRBD2 (5 bases). The germline V gene encodes CDR1 KGHSH and CDR2 LQKENI. The CDR3 is 13 amino acids. Trimming removed 2 bases at V and 9 bases at J, with 11 bases between. In nucleotides, the CDR3 is TGTGCCAGCTCACCAGGAGGAAACGGTGAGCAGTTCTTC. Translating it yields CASSPGGNGEQFF.

This clone was detected only once. J is TRBJ1-2 and V is TRBV7-8; tentatively, D is TRBD1 (5 bases). This CDR3 has 18 residues. Trimming shortened V by 3 bases and J by 2 bases, and 22 bases separated the two germline ends. The germline V gene has CDR1 SGHVS and CDR2 FQNEAQ. CDR3 sequence: CASSLGLLGGTANYGYTF. DNA of the CDR3: TGTGCCAGCAGCTTGGGTCTCCTTGGGGGGACGGCGAACTATGGCTACACCTTC.

J is TRBJ1-1 and V is TRBV27; D ambiguous. Trimming left V 6 bases short and J 1 base short, with 12 bases between. Germline-derived CDR1 and CDR2 are MNHEY and SMNVEV (reference sequence). This CDR3 contains 14 residues. CDR3 in amino acids: CASRYFSSNTEAFF. DNA of the CDR3: TGTGCCAGCAGATACTTCTCCTCGAACACTGAAGCTTTCTTT.

The rearrangement links TRBV18 to TRBJ2-1; TRBD2 is a possible D gene (6 bases). From germline, CDR1 is KGHSH and CDR2 LQKENI. V was shortened by 2 bases and J by 6 bases, with 17 bases between the two germline ends. This CDR3 is 16 amino acids long. CDR3 DNA: TGTGCCAGCTCACCAAGAACGGGACTCACCGCCAATGAGCAGTTCTTC. Translated, it gives CASSPRTGLTANEQFF.

The V gene is TRBV9, the J gene TRBJ2-2, with TRBD1 matching over 9 bases. The germline V gene encodes CDR1 SGDLS and CDR2 YYNGEE. The V segment lost 4 bases and the J segment 0 bases; nucleotides outside the gene matches: 7. The CDR3 has 17 amino acids. CDR3 loop: CASSPRGQGSNTGELFF. The DNA for the CDR3 is TGTGCCAGCAGCCCAAGGGGACAGGGCTCGAACACCGGGGAGCTGTTTTTT.

The rearrangement joins TRBV29-1 to TRBJ1-1; 9 nucleotides agree with TRBD1. This CDR3 has 16 amino acids. Germline values: CDR1 SQVTM, CDR2 ANQGSEA. With V trimmed by 3 bases and J by 5 bases, 13 bases remained unmatched. Here the CDR3 DNA reads TGCAGCGTTGACGTCCCGGGACAGGGATTGTGGACTGAAGCTTTCTTT. It codes for CSVDVPGQGLWTEAFF.

V and J are TRBV7-9 and TRBJ2-7; 10 bases agree with TRBD1. Trimming took 6 bases from V and 2 from J; bases not matched to a gene: 7. Germline loops: CDR1 SEHNR, CDR2 FQNEAQ (reference sequence). The length of the CDR3 is 15 residues. The CDR3 DNA is TGTGCCAGCAGTTGGGCCGGGACAGGGGCCTACGAGCAGTACTTC. Translating it yields CASSWAGTGAYEQYF.

In its sample, this clone was seen once. The chain couples TRBV4-1 to TRBJ1-4; no firm D call. The V end was cut by 2 bases, the J end by 8 bases, with 15 bases between. Germline CDR1 and CDR2: MGHRA and YSYEKL. The CDR3 is 15 residues long. The CDR3 is CASSQRTLTLEKLFF. The DNA for the CDR3 is TGCGCCAGCAGCCAAAGAACCCTAACCTTGGAAAAACTGTTTTTT.

The CDR3, as DNA: TGTGCCAGCAGCCACCCGGGAGGGGTGGGGTATGGCTACACCTTC. Amino acid sequence: CASSHPGGVGYGYTF. The chain uses TRBV2 and TRBJ1-2; D is perhaps TRBD1 (5 bases). CDR3 length equals 15 residues. In germline, CDR1 is SNHLY, CDR2 FYNNEI. Deletions cut 6 bases from V and 5 bases from J, with 19 bases between.

The chain couples TRBV24-1 to TRBJ1-1; a possible D gene is TRBD1 (5 bases). CDR1 is KGHDR, CDR2 SFDVKD, per germline. The CDR3 contains 13 residues. V was shortened by 6 bases and J by 2 bases, with 9 bases between the two germline ends. For the CDR3, the DNA is TGTGCCACCAGTCTGGGGGGAAACACTGAAGCTTTCTTT. Amino acid sequence: CATSLGGNTEAFF.

The chain recombines TRBV12-3 or TRBV12-4 with TRBJ1-2; TRBD1 aligns across 7 bases. V shed 8 bases, J shed 7 bases, and the junction held 7 bases outside the gene matches. The CDR3 spans 12 residues. The DNA of the CDR3 is TGTGCCAGCGACAGGGTTCAGGGTGGCTACACCTTC. This translates into CASDRVQGGYTF.